This T cell receptor (beta chain) originates from a study of cytomegalovirus exposure and HLA in healthy donors. V dropped 8 bases and J dropped 0 bases, with 10 bases sitting between them. The germline CDR1 and CDR2 sequences are SQVTM and ANQGSEA. The CDR3 sequence is 13 residues long. 13 Jbeta primers and 60 Vbeta primers were used for the PCR. Assay: immunoSEQ multiplex PCR; the TCRdb copy retains only in-frame clones and omits some. The sample contains about 110,000 clones, around 70% of which appear only once. The sample taken for sequencing was PBMCs. This TCR derives from a boy younger than 18 in good health and CMV-seronegative. This sequence joins TRBV29-1 and TRBJ1-4; weak D call: TRBD1 (6 bases). The CDR3 DNA reads TGCAGCACTCGGACAGCAACTAATGAAAAACTGTTTTTT. This sequence encodes CSTRTATNEKLFF.